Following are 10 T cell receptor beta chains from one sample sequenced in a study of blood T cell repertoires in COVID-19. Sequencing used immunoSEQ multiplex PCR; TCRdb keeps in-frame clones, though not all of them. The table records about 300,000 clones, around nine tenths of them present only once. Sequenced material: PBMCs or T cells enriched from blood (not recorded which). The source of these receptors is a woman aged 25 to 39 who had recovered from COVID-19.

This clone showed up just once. CDR3 region: CASRDRGDTEAFF. The CDR3 bases are TGTGCCAGCAGGGACAGGGGGGACACTGAAGCTTTCTTT. The V and J genes are TRBV28 and TRBJ1-1; 10 bases are shared with TRBD1. Germline assignment: CDR1 MDHEN and CDR2 SYDVKM. After removal of 6 bases from V and 3 bases from J, the junction contained 1 base not matched to a gene. The CDR3 is 13 amino acids.

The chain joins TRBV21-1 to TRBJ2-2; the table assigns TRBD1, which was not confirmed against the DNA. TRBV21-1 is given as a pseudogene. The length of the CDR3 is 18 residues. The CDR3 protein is CASSSRGSPTGTGRELFF. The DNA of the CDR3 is TGTGCCAGCAGCAGCAGGGGTTCCCCCACCGGGACCGGCAGGGAGCTGTTTTTT.

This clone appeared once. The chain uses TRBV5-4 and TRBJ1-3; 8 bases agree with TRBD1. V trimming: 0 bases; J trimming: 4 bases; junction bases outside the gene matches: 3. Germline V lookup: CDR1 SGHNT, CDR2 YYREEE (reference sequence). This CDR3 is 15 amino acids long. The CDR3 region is CASSLGQGLGNTIYF. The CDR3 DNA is TGTGCCAGCAGCTTGGGACAGGGGCTGGGAAACACCATATATTTT.

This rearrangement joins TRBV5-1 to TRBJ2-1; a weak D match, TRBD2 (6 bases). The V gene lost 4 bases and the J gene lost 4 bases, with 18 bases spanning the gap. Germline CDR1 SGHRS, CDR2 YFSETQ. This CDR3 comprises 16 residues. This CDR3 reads CASSGGTPGGYNEQFF. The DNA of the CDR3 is TGCGCCAGCAGCGGCGGGACTCCCGGAGGGTACAATGAGCAGTTCTTC.

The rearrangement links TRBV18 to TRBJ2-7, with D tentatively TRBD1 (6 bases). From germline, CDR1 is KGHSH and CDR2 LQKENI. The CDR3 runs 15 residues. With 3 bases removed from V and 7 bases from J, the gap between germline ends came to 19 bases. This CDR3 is CASSPRDTDVGEQYF. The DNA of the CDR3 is TGTGCCAGCTCACCCCGGGACACGGACGTGGGGGAGCAGTACTTC. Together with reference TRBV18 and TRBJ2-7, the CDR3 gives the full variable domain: NAGVMQNPRHLVRRRGQEARLRCSPMKGHSHVYWYRQLPEEGLKFMVYLQKENIIDESGMPKERFSAEFPKEGPSILRIQQVVRGDSAAYFCASSPRDTDVGEQYFGPGTRLTVT.

The CDR3 here is CASSPLPGVRNEKLFF. The CDR3 nucleotides are TGTGCCAGCAGTCCGCTTCCAGGGGTCAGAAATGAAAAACTGTTTTTT. The chain employs TRBV6-2 or TRBV6-3 and TRBJ1-4, with a weak D call TRBD1 (6 bases). Looked up from germline, CDR1 is MNHEY and CDR2 is SVGEGT. Trimming left V 5 bases short and J 5 bases short, with 18 bases between. The CDR3 has 16 residues.

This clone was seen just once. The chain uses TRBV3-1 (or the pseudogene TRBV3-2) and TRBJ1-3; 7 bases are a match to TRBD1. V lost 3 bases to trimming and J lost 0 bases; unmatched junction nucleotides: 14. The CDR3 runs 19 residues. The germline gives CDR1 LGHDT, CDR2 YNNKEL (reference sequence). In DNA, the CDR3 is TGTGCCAGCAGCCAGTATTTTCCCGGGACAGCAACCTCTGGAAACACCATATATTTT. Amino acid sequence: CASSQYFPGTATSGNTIYF.

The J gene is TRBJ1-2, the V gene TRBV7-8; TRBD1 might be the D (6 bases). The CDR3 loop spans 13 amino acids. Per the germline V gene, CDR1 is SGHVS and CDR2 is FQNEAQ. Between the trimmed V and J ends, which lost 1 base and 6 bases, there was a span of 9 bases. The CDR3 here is CASSLDRVHGYTF. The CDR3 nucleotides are TGTGCCAGCAGCTTAGACAGGGTCCATGGCTACACCTTC.

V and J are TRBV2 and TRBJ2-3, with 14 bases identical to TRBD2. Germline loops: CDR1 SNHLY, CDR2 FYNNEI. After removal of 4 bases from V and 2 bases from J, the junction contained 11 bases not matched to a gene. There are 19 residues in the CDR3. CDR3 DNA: TGTGCCAGCAGTGTGTCTAGTTGGGGACTAGCGGGAGACACAGATACGCAGTATTTT. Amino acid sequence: CASSVSSWGLAGDTDTQYF.

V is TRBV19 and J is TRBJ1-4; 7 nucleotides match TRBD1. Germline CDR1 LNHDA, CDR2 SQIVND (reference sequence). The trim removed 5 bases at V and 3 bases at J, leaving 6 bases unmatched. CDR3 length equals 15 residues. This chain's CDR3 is CASSAPGQPNEKLFF. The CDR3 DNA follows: TGTGCCAGTAGTGCGCCGGGACAGCCTAATGAAAAACTGTTTTTT.